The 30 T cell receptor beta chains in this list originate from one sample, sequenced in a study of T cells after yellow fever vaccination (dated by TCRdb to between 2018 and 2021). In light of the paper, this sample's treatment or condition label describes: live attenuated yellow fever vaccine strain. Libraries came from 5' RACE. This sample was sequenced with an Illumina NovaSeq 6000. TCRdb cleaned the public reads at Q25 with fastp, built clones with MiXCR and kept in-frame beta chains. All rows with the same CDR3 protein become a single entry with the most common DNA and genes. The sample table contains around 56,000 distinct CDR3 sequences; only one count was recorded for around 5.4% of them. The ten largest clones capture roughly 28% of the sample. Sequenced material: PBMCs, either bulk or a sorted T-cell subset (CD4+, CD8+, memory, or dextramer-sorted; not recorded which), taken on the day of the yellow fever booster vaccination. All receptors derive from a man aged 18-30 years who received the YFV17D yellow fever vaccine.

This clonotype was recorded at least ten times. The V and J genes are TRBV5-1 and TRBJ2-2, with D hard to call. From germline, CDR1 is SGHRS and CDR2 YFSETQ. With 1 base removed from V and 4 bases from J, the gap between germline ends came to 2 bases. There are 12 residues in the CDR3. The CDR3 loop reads CASSLTTGELFF. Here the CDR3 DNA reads TGCGCCAGCAGCTTGACCACCGGGGAGCTGTTTTTT.

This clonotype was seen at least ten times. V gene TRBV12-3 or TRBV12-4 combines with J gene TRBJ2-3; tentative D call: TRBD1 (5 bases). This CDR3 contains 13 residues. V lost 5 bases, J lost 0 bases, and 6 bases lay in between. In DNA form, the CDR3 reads TGTGCCAGCAGTCGACAGAGCACAGATACGCAGTATTTT. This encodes CASSRQSTDTQYF.

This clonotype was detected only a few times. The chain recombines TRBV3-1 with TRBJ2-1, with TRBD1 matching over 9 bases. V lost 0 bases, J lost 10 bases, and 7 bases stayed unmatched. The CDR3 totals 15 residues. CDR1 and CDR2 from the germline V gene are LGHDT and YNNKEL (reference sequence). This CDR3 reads CASSQDLTGGDEQFF. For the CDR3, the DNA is TGTGCCAGCAGCCAAGACTTGACAGGGGGTGACGAGCAGTTCTTC.

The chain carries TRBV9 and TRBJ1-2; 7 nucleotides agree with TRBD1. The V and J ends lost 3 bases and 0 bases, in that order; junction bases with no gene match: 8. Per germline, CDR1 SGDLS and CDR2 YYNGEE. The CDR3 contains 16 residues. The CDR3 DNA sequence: TGTGCCAGCAGCGCCCCTCGACAGGGAGCTAACTATGGCTACACCTTC. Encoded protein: CASSAPRQGANYGYTF.

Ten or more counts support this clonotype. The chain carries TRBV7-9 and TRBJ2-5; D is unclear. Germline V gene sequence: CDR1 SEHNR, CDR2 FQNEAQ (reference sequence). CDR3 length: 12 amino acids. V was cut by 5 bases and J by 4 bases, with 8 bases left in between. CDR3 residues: CASSPDVETQYF. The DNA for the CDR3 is TGTGCCAGCAGCCCAGACGTAGAGACCCAGTACTTC.

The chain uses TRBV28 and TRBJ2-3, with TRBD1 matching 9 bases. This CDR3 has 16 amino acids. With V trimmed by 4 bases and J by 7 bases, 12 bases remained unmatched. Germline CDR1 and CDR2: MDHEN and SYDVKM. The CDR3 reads CASSSYWTGAMNTQYF. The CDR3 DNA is TGTGCCAGCAGTTCCTACTGGACAGGGGCCATGAATACGCAGTATTTT.

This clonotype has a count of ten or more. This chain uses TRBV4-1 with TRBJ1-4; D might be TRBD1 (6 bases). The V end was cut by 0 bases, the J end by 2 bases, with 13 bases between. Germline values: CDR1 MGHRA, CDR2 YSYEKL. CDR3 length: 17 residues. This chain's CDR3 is CASSQEARGPTNEKLFF. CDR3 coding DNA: TGCGCCAGCAGCCAAGAAGCGCGGGGGCCTACTAATGAAAAACTGTTTTTT.

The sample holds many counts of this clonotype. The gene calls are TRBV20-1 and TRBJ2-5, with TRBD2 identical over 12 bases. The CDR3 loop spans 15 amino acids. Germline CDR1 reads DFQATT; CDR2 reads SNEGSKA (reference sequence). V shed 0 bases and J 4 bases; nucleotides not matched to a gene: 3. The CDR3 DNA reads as TGCAGTGCTAGAGATAGGGGACTAGCGGGAGAGACCCAGTACTTC. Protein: CSARDRGLAGETQYF.

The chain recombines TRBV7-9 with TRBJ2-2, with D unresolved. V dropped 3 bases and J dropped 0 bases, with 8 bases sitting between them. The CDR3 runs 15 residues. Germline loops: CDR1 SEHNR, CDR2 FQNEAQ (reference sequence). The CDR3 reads CASSLPVSNTGELFF. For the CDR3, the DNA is TGTGCCAGCAGCTTGCCAGTATCGAACACCGGGGAGCTGTTTTTT.

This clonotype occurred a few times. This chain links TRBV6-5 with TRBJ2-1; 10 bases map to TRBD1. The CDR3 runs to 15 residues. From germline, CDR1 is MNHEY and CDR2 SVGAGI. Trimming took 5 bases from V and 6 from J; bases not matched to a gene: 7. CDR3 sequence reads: CASSPGQGMSNEQFF. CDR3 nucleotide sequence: TGTGCCAGCAGTCCGGGACAGGGGATGAGCAATGAGCAGTTCTTC.

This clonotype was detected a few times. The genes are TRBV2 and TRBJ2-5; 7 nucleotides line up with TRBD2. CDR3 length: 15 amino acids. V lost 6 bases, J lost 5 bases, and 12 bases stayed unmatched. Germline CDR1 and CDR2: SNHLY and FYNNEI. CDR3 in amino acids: CASRERGGQWETQYF. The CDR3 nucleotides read TGTGCCAGCAGGGAACGCGGGGGTCAGTGGGAGACCCAGTACTTC. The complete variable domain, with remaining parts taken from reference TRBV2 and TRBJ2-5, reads EPEVTQTPSHQVTQMGQEVILRCVPISNHLYFYWYRQILGQKVEFLVSFYNNEISEKSEIFDDQFSVERPDGSNFTLKIRSTKLEDSAMYFCASRERGGQWETQYFGPGTRLLVL.

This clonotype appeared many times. DNA for the CDR3: TGTGCCAGCAGTCAACTGGGGACACTGAACACTGAAGCTTTCTTT. Protein product: CASSQLGTLNTEAFF. The chain uses TRBV6-2 or TRBV6-3 and TRBJ1-1; D possibly corresponds to TRBD1 (6 bases). The CDR3 totals 15 residues. Per the germline V gene, CDR1 is MNHEY and CDR2 is SVGEGT. The V end lost 5 bases, the J end lost 0 bases, and 13 bases lay between the germline ends.

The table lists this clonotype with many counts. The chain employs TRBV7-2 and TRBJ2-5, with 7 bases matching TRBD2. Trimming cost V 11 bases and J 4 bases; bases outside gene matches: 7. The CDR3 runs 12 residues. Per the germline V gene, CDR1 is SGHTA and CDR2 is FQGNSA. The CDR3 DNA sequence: TGTGCCGCCTATGAGCGGGGAGAGACCCAGTACTTC. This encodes CAAYERGETQYF.

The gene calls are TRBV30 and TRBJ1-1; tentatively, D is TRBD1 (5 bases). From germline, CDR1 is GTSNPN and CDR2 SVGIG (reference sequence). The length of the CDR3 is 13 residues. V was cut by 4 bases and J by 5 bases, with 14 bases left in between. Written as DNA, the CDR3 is TGTGCCTGGACAAGGGGACCGTGGACTGAAGCTTTCTTT. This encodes CAWTRGPWTEAFF.

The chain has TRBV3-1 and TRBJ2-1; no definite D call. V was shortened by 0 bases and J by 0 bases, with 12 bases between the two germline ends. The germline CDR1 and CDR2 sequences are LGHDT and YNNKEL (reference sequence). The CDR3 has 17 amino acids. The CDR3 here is CASSQEFGDGSYNEQFF. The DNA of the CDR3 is TGTGCCAGCAGCCAAGAATTTGGGGATGGCTCCTACAATGAGCAGTTCTTC.

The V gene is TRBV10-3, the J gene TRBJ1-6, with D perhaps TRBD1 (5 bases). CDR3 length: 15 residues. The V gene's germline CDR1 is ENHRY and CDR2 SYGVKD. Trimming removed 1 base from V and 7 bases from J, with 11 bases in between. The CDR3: CAISEFEQANSPLHF. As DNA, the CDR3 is TGTGCCATCAGTGAGTTCGAACAGGCGAATTCACCCCTCCACTTT.

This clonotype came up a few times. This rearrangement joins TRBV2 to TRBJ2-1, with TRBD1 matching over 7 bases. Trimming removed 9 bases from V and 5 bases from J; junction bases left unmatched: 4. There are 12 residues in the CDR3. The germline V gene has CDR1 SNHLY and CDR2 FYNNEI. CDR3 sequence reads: CASSTGNNEQFF. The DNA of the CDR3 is TGTGCCAGTTCGACAGGGAACAATGAGCAGTTCTTC.

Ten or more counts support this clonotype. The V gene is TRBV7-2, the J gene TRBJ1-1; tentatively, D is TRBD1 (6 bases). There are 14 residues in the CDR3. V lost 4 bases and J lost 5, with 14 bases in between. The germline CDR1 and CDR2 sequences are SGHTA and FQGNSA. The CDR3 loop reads CASSSFTGKTEAFF. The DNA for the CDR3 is TGTGCCAGCAGCTCATTTACAGGGAAAACTGAAGCTTTCTTT. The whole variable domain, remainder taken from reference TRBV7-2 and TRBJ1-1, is GAGVSQSPSNKVTEKGKDVELRCDPISGHTALYWYRQSLGQGLEFLIYFQGNSAPDKSGLPSDRFSAERTGGSVSTLTIQRTQQEDSAVYLCASSSFTGKTEAFFGQGTRLTVV.

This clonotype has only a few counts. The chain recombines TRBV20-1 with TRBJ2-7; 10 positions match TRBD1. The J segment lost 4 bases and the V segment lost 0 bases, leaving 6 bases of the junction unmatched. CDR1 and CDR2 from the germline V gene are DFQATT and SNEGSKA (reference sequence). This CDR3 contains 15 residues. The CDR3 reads CSARDRGQGVYEQYF. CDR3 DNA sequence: TGCAGTGCTAGAGATCGAGGACAGGGGGTTTACGAGCAGTACTTC.

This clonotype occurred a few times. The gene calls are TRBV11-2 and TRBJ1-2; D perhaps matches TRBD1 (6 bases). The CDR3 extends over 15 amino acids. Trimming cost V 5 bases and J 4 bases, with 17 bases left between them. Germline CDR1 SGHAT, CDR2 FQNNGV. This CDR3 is CASSPTPDRIYGYTF. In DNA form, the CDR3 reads TGTGCCAGCAGCCCAACACCAGACAGGATCTATGGCTACACCTTC.

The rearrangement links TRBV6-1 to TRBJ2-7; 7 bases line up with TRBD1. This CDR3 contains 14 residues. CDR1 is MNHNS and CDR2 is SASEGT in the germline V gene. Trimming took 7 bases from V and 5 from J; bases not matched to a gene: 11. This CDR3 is CASKTPTGSHEQYF. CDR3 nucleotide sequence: TGTGCCAGCAAGACGCCGACAGGGAGCCACGAGCAGTACTTC.

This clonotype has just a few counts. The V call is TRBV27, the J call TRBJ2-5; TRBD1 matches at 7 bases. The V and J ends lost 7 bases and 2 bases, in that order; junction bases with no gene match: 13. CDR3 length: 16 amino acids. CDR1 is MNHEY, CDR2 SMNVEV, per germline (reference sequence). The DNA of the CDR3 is TGTGCCAGCACGCACCTCGTTACAGGGGCTCAAGAGACCCAGTACTTC. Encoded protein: CASTHLVTGAQETQYF.

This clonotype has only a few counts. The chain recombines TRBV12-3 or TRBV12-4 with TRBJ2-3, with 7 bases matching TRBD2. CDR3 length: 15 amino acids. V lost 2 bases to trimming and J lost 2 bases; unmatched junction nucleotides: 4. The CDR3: CASSLTGDYTDTQYF. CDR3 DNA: TGTGCCAGCAGTTTAACTGGGGACTACACAGATACGCAGTATTTT.

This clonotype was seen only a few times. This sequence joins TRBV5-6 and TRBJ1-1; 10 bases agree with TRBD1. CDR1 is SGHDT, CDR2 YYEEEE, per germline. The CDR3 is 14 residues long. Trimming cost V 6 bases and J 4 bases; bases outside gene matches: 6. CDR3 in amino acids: CASTRGTGVTEAFF. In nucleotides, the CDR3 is TGTGCCAGCACCCGTGGGACAGGGGTCACTGAAGCTTTCTTT.

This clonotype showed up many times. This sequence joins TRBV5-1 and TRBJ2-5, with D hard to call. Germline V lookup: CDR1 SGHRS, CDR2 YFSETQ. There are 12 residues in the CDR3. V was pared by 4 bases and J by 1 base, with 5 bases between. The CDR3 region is CASSPSQETQYF. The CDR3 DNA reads TGCGCCAGCAGCCCCTCCCAAGAGACCCAGTACTTC.

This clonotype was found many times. The CDR3 DNA follows: TGTGCCAGCTCACCACACCCGCGGGCCACAGATACGCAGTATTTT. Protein sequence: CASSPHPRATDTQYF. The V call is TRBV18, the J call TRBJ2-3, with D possibly TRBD2 on 5 matching bases. CDR1 is KGHSH and CDR2 is LQKENI in the germline V gene. V gave up 1 base and J gave up 2 bases, with 10 bases separating them. The CDR3 is made up of 15 amino acids.

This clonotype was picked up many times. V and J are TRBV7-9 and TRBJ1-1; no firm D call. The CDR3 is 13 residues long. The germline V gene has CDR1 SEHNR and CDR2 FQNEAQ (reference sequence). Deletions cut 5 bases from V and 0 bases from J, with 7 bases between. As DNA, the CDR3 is TGTGCCAGCAGCCGTACAGTGAACACTGAAGCTTTCTTT. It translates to CASSRTVNTEAFF.

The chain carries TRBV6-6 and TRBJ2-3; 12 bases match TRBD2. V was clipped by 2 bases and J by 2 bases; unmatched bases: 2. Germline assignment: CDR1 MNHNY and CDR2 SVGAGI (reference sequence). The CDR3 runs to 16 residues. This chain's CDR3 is CASSYGLAGITDTQYF. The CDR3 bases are TGTGCCAGCAGTTACGGACTAGCGGGGATCACAGATACGCAGTATTTT.

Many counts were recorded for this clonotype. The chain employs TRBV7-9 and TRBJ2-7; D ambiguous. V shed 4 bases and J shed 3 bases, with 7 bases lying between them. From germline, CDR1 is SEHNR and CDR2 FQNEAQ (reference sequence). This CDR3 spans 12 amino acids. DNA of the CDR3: TGTGCCAGCAGCTACCGGAGCTACGAGCAGTACTTC. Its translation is CASSYRSYEQYF.

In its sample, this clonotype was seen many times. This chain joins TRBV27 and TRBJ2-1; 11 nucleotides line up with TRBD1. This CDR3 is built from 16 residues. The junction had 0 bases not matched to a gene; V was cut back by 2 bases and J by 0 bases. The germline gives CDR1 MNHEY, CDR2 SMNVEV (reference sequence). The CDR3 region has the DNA TGTGCCAGCAGTTTAGGGACAGGGGGCTCCTACAATGAGCAGTTCTTC. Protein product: CASSLGTGGSYNEQFF.